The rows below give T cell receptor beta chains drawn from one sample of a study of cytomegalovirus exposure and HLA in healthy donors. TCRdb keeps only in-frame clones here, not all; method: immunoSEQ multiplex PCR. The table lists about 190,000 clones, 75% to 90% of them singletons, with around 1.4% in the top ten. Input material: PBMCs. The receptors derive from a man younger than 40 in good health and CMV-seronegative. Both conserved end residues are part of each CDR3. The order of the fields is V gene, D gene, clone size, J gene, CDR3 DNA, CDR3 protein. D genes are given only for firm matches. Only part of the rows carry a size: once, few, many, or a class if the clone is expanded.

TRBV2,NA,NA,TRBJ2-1,TGTGCCAGCAGGGGGAGTTCAGGGGGGCCCTACAATGAGCAGTTCTTC,CASRGSSGGPYNEQFF
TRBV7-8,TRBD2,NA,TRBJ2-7,TGTGCCAGCAGCAGGACTAGCGGGTCCTACGAGCAGTACTTC,CASSRTSGSYEQYF
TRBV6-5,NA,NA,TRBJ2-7,TGTGCCAGCAGCCTTGCTAGGGGCGAGCAGTACTTC,CASSLARGEQYF
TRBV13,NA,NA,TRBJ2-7,TGTGCCAGCAGCACGGGTCTCCCCTACGAGCAGTACTTC,CASSTGLPYEQYF
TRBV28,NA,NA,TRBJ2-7,TGTGCCAGCTGTGAGCAGGCGAACTACGAGCAGTACTTC,CASCEQANYEQYF
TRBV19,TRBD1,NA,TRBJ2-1,TGTGCCAGTAGTACCCACAGGGGGCAGGCCAATGAGCAGTTCTTC,CASSTHRGQANEQFF
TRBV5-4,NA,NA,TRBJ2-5,TGTGCCAGCAGCTTGGTGGGAGGGGGCCAAGAGACCCAGTACTTC,CASSLVGGGQETQYF
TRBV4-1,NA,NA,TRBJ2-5,TGCGCCAGCAGCCAAGTGCCCGGGGAGACCCAGTACTTC,CASSQVPGETQYF
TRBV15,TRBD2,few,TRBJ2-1,TGTGCCACCAGCACCTTGACTAGCGGGAGAAGTAGTGAGCAGTTCTTC,CATSTLTSGRSSEQFF
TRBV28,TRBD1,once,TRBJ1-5,TGTGCCAGCAGAGAGGACAGGGGGCTTTGGTCCCAGCATTTT,CASREDRGLWSQHF
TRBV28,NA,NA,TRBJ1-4,TGTGCCAGCAGCTTGGGGGGGTGGGACGAAAAACTGTTTTTT,CASSLGGWDEKLFF
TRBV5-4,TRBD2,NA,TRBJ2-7,TGTGCCAGCGGACTAGACTCCACATCGGCCTACGAGCAGTACTTC,CASGLDSTSAYEQYF
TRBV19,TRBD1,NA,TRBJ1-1,TGTGCCAGTAGTGCTACAGGGGGCCCTTTGGGCACTGAAGCTTTCTTT,CASSATGGPLGTEAFF
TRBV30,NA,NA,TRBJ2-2,TGTGCCTGGAGTGTTGGGGACAAGGCCGGGGAGCTGTTTTTT,CAWSVGDKAGELFF
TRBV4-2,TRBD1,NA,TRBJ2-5,TGTGCCAGCAGCCTATGGGACAGTCAAGAGACCCAGTACTTC,CASSLWDSQETQYF
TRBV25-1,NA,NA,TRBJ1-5,TGTGCCAGCAGTGAATTGGGGCCTGATCAGCCCCAGCATTTT,CASSELGPDQPQHF
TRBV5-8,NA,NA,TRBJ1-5,TGTGCCAGCAGCTTCTCCGGGGGTCAGCCCCAGCATTTT,CASSFSGGQPQHF
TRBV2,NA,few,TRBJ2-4,TGTGCCAGCAAGGATAGCGCGGGTGCTCGGAGAAACATTCAGTACTTC,CASKDSAGARRNIQYF
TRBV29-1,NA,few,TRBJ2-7,TGCAGCGCAGGACTCGCCGTGGGGGGCGAGCAGTACTTC,CSAGLAVGGEQYF
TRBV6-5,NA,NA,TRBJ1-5,TGTGCCAGCAGTTCTACAGGGAGCAATCAGCCCCAGCATTTT,CASSSTGSNQPQHF
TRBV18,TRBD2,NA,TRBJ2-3,TGTGCCAGCTCACCGGGACTAGCGGGGGGAACAGATACGCAGTATTTT,CASSPGLAGGTDTQYF
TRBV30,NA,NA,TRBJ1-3,TGTGCCTGGACTCTACAGACTACCTCTGGAAACACCATATATTTT,CAWTLQTTSGNTIYF
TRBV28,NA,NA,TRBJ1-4,TGTGCCAGCAGTTTACGAGTTTTGAATGAAAAACTGTTTTTT,CASSLRVLNEKLFF
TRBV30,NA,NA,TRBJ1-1,TGTGCCTGGACGGGGGGAGGCACTGAAGCTTTCTTT,CAWTGGGTEAFF
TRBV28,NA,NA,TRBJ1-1,TGTGCCAGCAGAAAGGGGTTGGGGAACACTGAAGCTTTCTTT,CASRKGLGNTEAFF
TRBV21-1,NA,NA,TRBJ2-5,TGTGCCAGCAGCAAGGGCGCCGGGGAGGATCAAGAGACCCAGTACTTC,CASSKGAGEDQETQYF
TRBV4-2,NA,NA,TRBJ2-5,TGTGCCAGCAGCCGAGACACTCAAGAGACCCAGTACTTC,CASSRDTQETQYF
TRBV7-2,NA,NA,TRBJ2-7,TGTGCCAGCAGCTCCTCCTCCCCGGGCTCCTACGAGCAGTACTTC,CASSSSSPGSYEQYF